Given below is one T cell receptor (beta chain) in context. Its target antigen remains unknown. No clone much larger than this one lies a single base away; base qualities are absent. These data belong to a study of T cell changes during pregnancy in multiple sclerosis (dated by TCRdb to between 2017 and 2020). With regard to the full study: Changes in the T cell repertoire over the course of pregnancy were examined in this study in women with multiple sclerosis.

Libraries were made using the immunoSEQ multiplex PCR assay. TCRdb re-hosts the immuneACCESS table, in-frame sequences only. Its copies lack some clones; in the studies checked, an unresolved V gene accounts for under half of them, and the cause for the rest is not known. Recorded for this sample are tens of thousands of clones; 70% to 90% of them occurred a single time. The top ten clones comprise 0.55% to 0.6% of the sample. The CDR3 measures 12 amino acids from cysteine to phenylalanine. The sequence is cut down to CDR3 DNA, 36 bases in frame from base 1. Taken from the germline V gene, the CDR1 and CDR2 loops are SQVTM and ANQGSEA. Trimming removed 3 bases from V and 5 bases from J, leaving 10 bases between the germline ends.

The material sequenced was CD4+ T cells from peripheral blood mononuclear cells, taken in the first trimester of pregnancy. This sequence originates from a female donor with multiple sclerosis, enrolled in a pregnancy study. Rearrangement joined TRBV29-1 to TRBJ1-2; TRBD1 is perhaps the D gene, given 5 matching bases. The CDR3 has the sequence CSVDRDWYGYTF. Here is the DNA: TGCAGCGTTGACAGGGATTGGTATGGCTACACCTTC. Extended through the reference TRBV29-1 and TRBJ1-2 proteins, this CDR3 yields the full variable domain: SAVISQKPSRDICQRGTSLTIQCQVDSQVTMMFWYRQQPGQSLTLIATANQGSEATYESGFVIDKFPISRPNLTFSTLTVSNMSPEDSSIYLCSVDRDWYGYTFGSGTRLTVV.